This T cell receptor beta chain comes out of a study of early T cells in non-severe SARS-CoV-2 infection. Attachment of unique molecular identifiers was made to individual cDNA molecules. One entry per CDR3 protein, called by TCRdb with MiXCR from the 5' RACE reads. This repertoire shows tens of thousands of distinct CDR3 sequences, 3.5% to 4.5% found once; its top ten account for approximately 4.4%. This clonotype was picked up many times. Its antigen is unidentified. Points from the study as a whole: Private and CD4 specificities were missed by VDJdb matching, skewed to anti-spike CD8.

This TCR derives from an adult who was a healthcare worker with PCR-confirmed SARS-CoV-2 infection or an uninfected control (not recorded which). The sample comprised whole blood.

The CDR3 is CSAQNLAGGDNEQFF. CDR3 in DNA: TGCAGTGCCCAAAACCTAGCGGGAGGGGACAATGAGCAGTTCTTC. V gene TRBV20-1 combines with J gene TRBJ2-1; 12 bases align to TRBD2. The germline V gene has CDR1 DFQATT and CDR2 SNEGSKA (reference sequence). Germline trimming cut 6 bases from V and 5 bases from J; bases unmatched to any gene: 8. This CDR3 contains 15 residues.